The sequence of this TCR beta chain was determined in a study of regulatory T cells in long-lasting Graves disease. As for the study in general: It was over 5 years of antithyroid drugs, with positive TSH receptor antibodies, that meant persistent Graves' disease.

General study points: Favored usage of TRBV28, TRBJ1-2 and TRBJ2-5 was recorded in persistent disease. Researchers reported studying only peripheral blood, not thyroid tissue.

Time point in this sample: persistent/refractory GD, antithyroid drugs over 5 years with positive TRAb. Generation of the TCR library employed RNA extracted from PBMCs. The CDR3 contains 15 residues. J lost 7 bases, V lost 3 bases, and 10 bases had no gene match. Germline-derived CDR1 and CDR2 are KGHDR and SFDVKD. This clonotype came up many times. Its antigen is still unknown. iRepertoire HTBI primers and Arm-PCR of CDR3 regions built TCR beta libraries. Original analysis: Across all samples, under 65 TRBV segments and 14 TRBJ segments were identified. TCRdb redid the calling of the multiplex PCR reads with MiXCR, one entry per CDR3 protein. V and J calls and clone size were set by TCRdb, not the authors. The sample contains 400,000 to 500,000 distinct CDR3 sequences, around 20% of which appear only once.

V and J are TRBV24-1 and TRBJ1-2, with TRBD1 matching over 7 bases. The sequencing here drew on peripheral blood mononuclear cells (PBMCs), taken when the disease was refractory, from a patient treated with antithyroid drugs. The source of this sequence is a female donor with Graves disease. The CDR3 is CATSDRGTGVSGYTF. The DNA for the CDR3 is TGTGCCACCAGTGATCGGGGAACAGGGGTTTCTGGCTACACCTTC.